This T cell receptor (beta chain) was found in a study of beta chain features in type 1 diabetes (dated by TCRdb to 2016 to 2018). Some background on the complete study: Mean age, gender distribution, total cell number and subset yield were not different between patients and healthy donors. In the study, TCRB repertoires of sorted circulating CD4+ T cell subsets from recently diagnosed type 1 diabetes patients were compared with those of matched healthy donors. Regulatory and stem cell-like memory subsets were isolated from only 8 patients and roughly 8 healthy donors, whereas naive and central memory subsets came from all 30 or so donors. A total of roughly 100 million sorted cells were examined across all samples, and the number of cells per subset was strongly correlated with RNA yield. The full study reports these points: Because cDNA was sequenced instead of genomic DNA, activated cells with high expression could be over-represented, although the groups did not differ in activation or CD3 levels. Only small numbers of individuals were included in the HLA sub-analyses, which left unresolved whether HLA type had any influence on TCRB rearrangement. The naive, central memory and regulatory TCRB repertoires appeared to resemble one another more closely among patients than among healthy donors. Patients with type 1 diabetes made fewer insertions and deleted more nucleotides at VDJ recombination sites, implying thymic rearrangement abnormalities. PCR might favor shorter templates, but patient and control samples were amplified and corrected together, so any skew would affect both groups equally. Type 1 diabetes patients showed a moderate but significant shortening of TCRB CDR3 length in all four CD4+ subsets.

This clone was found a few times. Its antigen remains unidentified. No much larger clonotype is one base removed from it; base qualities were not supplied. The entire amount of isolated RNA was reverse transcribed using the High Capacity cDNA Reverse Transcription Kit, so the sequenced TCRB transcripts were expressed ones. Deep immunoSEQ sequencing was applied to naive, central memory and regulatory T cell samples, giving an average of roughly 3.3 million total reads per sample. After sorted cells were lysed in RLT buffer, RNA was extracted with DNase-treated RNeasy Micro or Mini kits, with the choice depending on cell number. To prevent cross-contamination, every cell subset was processed on its own, while patient and healthy donor samples were processed together. Using the immunoSEQ multiplex PCR, TCRB sequences were amplified from cDNA into 87-bp fragments spanning the CDR3 region. Amplicons were sequenced on the Illumina HiSeq platform. The published analysis was carried out like this. Synthetic template baselines were used to correct PCR bias computationally, reads within Hamming distance 2 were collapsed, and singletons that could not be merged were discarded. Reads were aligned against IMGT so that V, D and J genes, CDR3 length and insertions or deletions at six rearrangement sites could be assigned. Clonotype counts were normalized to sorted cell number within each subset before computing true diversity and Gini coefficients with the tcR R package. The overlap coefficient, calculated on TCRB nucleotide sequences, was used to measure repertoire sharing. In TCRdb, the immuneACCESS table is reduced to in-frame sequences with V and J assigned. These tables do not hold every clone; where another copy was compared, an unresolved V gene accounts for under half, and the others remain unexplained. V and J calls and clone size are given by that table; D and trimming were obtained from the DNA. The sample table contains 95,000 to 150,000 clones; only one count was recorded for about a sixth of them. 2% to 3% of the sample belongs to the ten largest clones.

From each donor, a single peripheral blood sample of around 120 mL on average was drawn into heparinised tubes. A BD FACSAria II and a panel including CD45RO, CCR7, CD25, CD127, CD95 and CD27 were used to sort naive, central memory, regulatory and stem cell-like memory CD4+ T cells. All sorted populations exceeded 95% purity. Right away, PBMCs were isolated by Lymphoprep density gradient centrifugation and were stained directly, with no culture step. So that batch effects would be minimized, each experiment stained and sorted samples in pairs, pairing one healthy donor with one patient. Unmatched junction bases come to 15, with V trimmed by 3 bases and J by 16 bases. The CDR3 goes from the cysteine to the phenylalanine over 15 residues. The read is trimmed to its CDR3 DNA, 45 bases read in frame from base 1. The CDR1 and CDR2 encoded by the germline V gene are MNHNS and SASEGT.

This chain is built from TRBV6-1 and TRBJ1-6; 7 junctional bases match TRBD1. This clonotype was sampled from a man aged 25 to 40 with type 1 diabetes. Sample: central memory CD4+ T cells from blood. In nucleotides, the sequence is TGTGCCAGCAGTGAGTCCGGGACAGCCAACTTACCTCTCCACTTT. Its coded protein is CASSESGTANLPLHF.